This TCR beta chain was retrieved from a study of T cell responses to AZD1222 COVID-19 vaccine. Points from the study as a whole: Seropositive status at baseline applied to only a handful of AZD1222 recipients. Breadth and depth of Spike-specific TCRs rose after two AZD1222 doses.

Comments on this clone: What it binds is unknown.

Data came from immunoSEQ multiplex PCR; TCRdb stores just in-frame clones and leaves some out. Among tens of thousands of clones listed, under 85% were seen once. The V segment lost 4 bases and the J segment 8 bases; nucleotides outside the gene matches: 11. Germline CDR1 SGHDT, CDR2 YYEEEE. The CDR3 is 14 residues long. The chain is built from TRBV5-6 and TRBJ1-2, with 7 bases matching TRBD1. Sequencing was performed on peripheral blood, taken on day 0 of MenACWY control vaccination. The TCR comes from an adult in good health. The CDR3 DNA sequence: TGTGCCAGCAGCCTTCCTGACAGGGCGGAAGGCTACACCTTC. It encodes CASSLPDRAEGYTF.